This T cell receptor (beta chain) comes out of a study of blood T cell repertoires in COVID-19. On the study more broadly: PBMCs, B-cell-depleted T cells, or T cells provided the cDNA or gDNA that made up the material.

The data were produced by immunoSEQ multiplex PCR, yet TCRdb's version contains in-frame clones alone and is incomplete. Among 200,000 to 300,000 clones listed, 75% to 85% were seen once. Specimen: peripheral blood. The receptor comes from a woman aged 60-70 years with active or convalescent COVID-19.

DNA for the CDR3: TGTGCCAGCAGCTTAGAATCGGACAGGGTTATTGGCTACACCTTC. Encoded protein: CASSLESDRVIGYTF. This chain joins TRBV7-8 and TRBJ1-2, with 8 bases that match TRBD1. CDR1 is SGHVS, CDR2 FQNEAQ, per germline. The CDR3 has 15 amino acids. The V gene end was trimmed by 1 base and the J gene end by 7 bases; junction bases not matched to a gene: 8.